One sample yielded the 25 T cell receptor beta chains listed below, sequenced in a study of PD-L1 blockade in urothelial cancer. Data came from immunoSEQ multiplex PCR; TCRdb stores just in-frame clones and leaves some out. The sample contains roughly 25,000 clones, approximately 84% of which appear only once. Sample: PBMCs, taken around atezolizumab (anti-PD-L1) treatment. These receptors all stem from a man between 65 and 85 years old with urothelial cancer.

The chain is built from TRBV6-1 and TRBJ2-3; tentative D call: TRBD1 (5 bases). Per the germline V gene, CDR1 is MNHNS and CDR2 is SASEGT. Trimming took 0 bases from V and 0 from J, leaving 10 bases between them. The CDR3 consists of 16 residues. CDR3 region: CASSEAQGTSTDTQYF. The CDR3 nucleotides read TGTGCCAGCAGTGAAGCCCAGGGCACTAGCACAGATACGCAGTATTTT.

J is TRBJ1-1 and V is TRBV28; 8 positions agree with TRBD1. The CDR3 runs to 15 residues. CDR1 is MDHEN, CDR2 SYDVKM, per germline. Trimming removed 2 bases from V and 5 bases from J; junction bases left unmatched: 7. CDR3 sequence (DNA): TGTGCCAGCAGTTTAACATCACAGGGGGGAACTGAAGCTTTCTTT. Amino acid sequence: CASSLTSQGGTEAFF.

The V gene is TRBV9, the J gene TRBJ1-2; TRBD1 aligns across 9 bases. The CDR3 covers 15 residues. Germline loops: CDR1 SGDLS, CDR2 YYNGEE. The V and J ends lost 2 bases and 4 bases, in that order; junction bases with no gene match: 6. This CDR3 reads CASSVLMDRGYGYTF. The CDR3, as DNA: TGTGCCAGCAGCGTCCTTATGGACAGGGGCTATGGCTACACCTTC. The variable domain in full, with the rest retrieved from reference TRBV9 and TRBJ1-2, is DSGVTQTPKHLITATGQRVTLRCSPRSGDLSVYWYQQSLDQGLQFLIQYYNGEERAKGNILERFSAQQFPDLHSELNLSSLELGDSALYFCASSVLMDRGYGYTFGSGTRLTVV.

The rearrangement uses TRBV30 and TRBJ2-1; maybe TRBD2 (7 bases). The CDR3 has 15 amino acids. Germline assignment: CDR1 GTSNPN and CDR2 SVGIG (reference sequence). Trimming took off 3 bases at V and 8 bases at J, with 20 bases between the two ends. CDR3: CAWRPGLGGAYEQFF. CDR3 nucleotide sequence: TGTGCCTGGAGACCCGGACTAGGGGGTGCGTATGAGCAGTTCTTC.

The chain is built from TRBV9 and TRBJ2-1, with 11 bases matching TRBD2. The germline V gene encodes CDR1 SGDLS and CDR2 YYNGEE. V shed 3 bases, J shed 0 bases, and the junction held 5 bases outside the gene matches. The CDR3 sequence is 17 residues long. The CDR3 protein is CASSARLAGYSYNEQFF. The CDR3 nucleotides are TGTGCCAGCAGCGCTCGACTAGCGGGATACTCCTACAATGAGCAGTTCTTC.

This chain connects TRBV5-4 to TRBJ1-2, with D possibly being TRBD1 (6 bases). The germline gives CDR1 SGHNT, CDR2 YYREEE (reference sequence). Trimming removed 0 bases at V and 3 bases at J, with 6 bases between. The CDR3 extends over 13 amino acids. CDR3 in DNA: TGTGCCAGCAGCTTGGACAGGGACTATGGCTACACCTTC. Translated, it gives CASSLDRDYGYTF.

The chain has TRBV28 and TRBJ2-7; the match to TRBD2 covers 14 bases. Germline V CDR1 and CDR2: MDHEN, SYDVKM. V was clipped by 1 base and J by 7 bases; unmatched bases: 12. This CDR3 is 18 amino acids long. The CDR3 region is CASSLYPPGLAGGGEQYF. CDR3 sequence (DNA): TGTGCCAGCAGTTTATATCCCCCCGGACTAGCGGGAGGTGGTGAGCAGTACTTC.

The rearrangement uses TRBV5-4 and TRBJ2-1; 10 nucleotides match TRBD2. The ends lost 0 bases at V and 6 bases at J; junction bases unmatched: 9. Per the germline V gene, CDR1 is SGHNT and CDR2 is YYREEE (reference sequence). The CDR3 runs 17 residues. The CDR3 spells CASSLVPGLAGANEQFF. The CDR3 region has the DNA TGTGCCAGCAGCTTGGTGCCGGGGCTAGCGGGAGCCAATGAGCAGTTCTTC.

The CDR3 bases are TGTGCCAGCAGTTTAACTCCCTACAGGGTAGATACGCAGTATTTT. Translating gives CASSLTPYRVDTQYF. This chain joins TRBV27 and TRBJ2-3; weak D call: TRBD1 (6 bases). The CDR3 covers 15 residues. Germline-derived CDR1 and CDR2 are MNHEY and SMNVEV (reference sequence). V was trimmed by 2 bases and J by 5 bases, leaving 14 bases between them.

This chain uses TRBV6-6 with TRBJ1-2; D uncertain. The V end lost 7 bases, the J end lost 6 bases, and 12 bases lay between the germline ends. Germline CDR1 MNHNY, CDR2 SVGAGI (reference sequence). CDR3 length: 12 residues. The CDR3 reads CASTPSGNGYTF. CDR3 coding DNA: TGTGCCAGCACCCCCTCGGGAAATGGCTACACCTTC.

The chain combines TRBV7-2 with TRBJ2-7; D is perhaps TRBD2 (6 bases). V was clipped by 2 bases and J by 6 bases, with 14 bases between them. From germline, CDR1 is SGHTA and CDR2 FQGNSA. The CDR3 sequence is 14 residues long. For the CDR3, the DNA is TGTGCCAGCAGCTTAATGCGGGGATCGGGCGAGCAGTACTTC. It specifies CASSLMRGSGEQYF. Full variable domain (rest looked up from reference TRBV7-2 and TRBJ2-7): GAGVSQSPSNKVTEKGKDVELRCDPISGHTALYWYRQSLGQGLEFLIYFQGNSAPDKSGLPSDRFSAERTGGSVSTLTIQRTQQEDSAVYLCASSLMRGSGEQYFGPGTRLTVT.

This chain joins TRBV5-1 and TRBJ1-1; 8 bases are a match to TRBD1. Germline trimming cut 0 bases from V and 5 bases from J; bases unmatched to any gene: 3. Per germline, CDR1 SGHRS and CDR2 YFSETQ. There are 14 residues in the CDR3. This CDR3 is CASSLGTGRTEAFF. CDR3 DNA sequence: TGCGCCAGCAGCTTGGGGACAGGGCGGACTGAAGCTTTCTTT.

This chain links TRBV19 with TRBJ1-1; D uncertain. The germline V gene has CDR1 LNHDA and CDR2 SQIVND (reference sequence). The CDR3 has 12 residues. Trimming shortened V by 5 bases and J by 0 bases, and 4 bases separated the two germline ends. The CDR3 DNA is TGTGCCAGTAGTCCCTTGAACACTGAAGCTTTCTTT. This codes for CASSPLNTEAFF.

The chain couples TRBV19 to TRBJ1-5, with D maybe TRBD1 (6 bases). V was cut by 7 bases and J by 3 bases, with 10 bases left in between. CDR3 length: 13 residues. The germline gives CDR1 LNHDA, CDR2 SQIVND (reference sequence). The CDR3 is CASNRQVNQPQHF. CDR3 coding DNA: TGTGCCAGTAATAGACAGGTCAATCAGCCCCAGCATTTT.

The count of this clone is one. V usage is TRBV18 and J usage is TRBJ2-5; TRBD1 aligns across 11 bases. The J call may not be correct, given that the DNA end is closer to TRBJ2-7. CDR3 length: 18 residues. The germline CDR1 and CDR2 sequences are KGHSH and LQKENI. The CDR3 spells CASSPGPPGQGANNEQYF. As DNA, the CDR3 is TGTGCCAGCTCACCAGGGCCCCCTGGACAGGGGGCGAACAACGAGCAGTACTTC.

The chain joins TRBV27 to TRBJ2-1; TRBD2 aligns across 10 bases. Germline loops: CDR1 MNHEY, CDR2 SMNVEV (reference sequence). The CDR3 spans 22 residues. V gave up 3 bases and J gave up 3 bases; unmatched junction bases: 23. CDR3 protein: CASSFRWDSGIISGRLYNEQFF. CDR3 coding DNA: TGTGCCAGCAGTTTCAGGTGGGACAGTGGAATAATTAGCGGGAGGCTCTACAATGAGCAGTTCTTC.

The rearrangement joins TRBV30 to TRBJ2-7; TRBD1 agrees at 8 bases. The CDR3 is 13 amino acids. The germline gives CDR1 GTSNPN, CDR2 SVGIG (reference sequence). Trimming at V came to 4 bases and at J to 5 bases, leaving 7 bases not matched to a gene. The CDR3 coding sequence is TGTGCCTGGACCCGGACAGGGTCCCACGAGCAGTACTTC. Protein product: CAWTRTGSHEQYF.

The chain is built from TRBV5-1 and TRBJ2-6; D is undetermined. Germline CDR1 and CDR2: SGHRS and YFSETQ. Trimming left V 1 base short and J 4 bases short, with 6 bases between. The length of the CDR3 is 14 residues. The CDR3 region has the DNA TGCGCCAGCAGCTTGTTGGGCGGGGCCAACGTCCTGACTTTC. It translates to CASSLLGGANVLTF.

The chain couples TRBV7-9 to TRBJ1-4; tentatively, D is TRBD1 (5 bases). Germline assignment: CDR1 SEHNR and CDR2 FQNEAQ (reference sequence). V was clipped by 6 bases and J by 12 bases, with 20 bases between them. The CDR3 is 14 residues long. Here the CDR3 reads CASSLRGPPVELFF. The CDR3 DNA is TGTGCCAGCAGTCTAAGGGGCCCGCCGGTGGAACTGTTTTTT. The variable domain in full, with the rest retrieved from reference TRBV7-9 and TRBJ1-4, is DTGVSQNPRHKITKRGQNVTFRCDPISEHNRLYWYRQTLGQGPEFLTYFQNEAQLEKSRLLSDRFSAERPKGSFSTLEIQRTEQGDSAMYLCASSLRGPPVELFFGSGTQLSVL.

This clone was seen just once. This CDR3 is CAIRPGQLNTEAFF. CDR3 in DNA: TGTGCCATCAGGCCGGGACAGCTGAACACTGAAGCTTTCTTT. The chain joins TRBV10-3 to TRBJ1-1; 7 bases agree with TRBD1. The CDR3 covers 14 residues. Trimming removed 6 bases from V and 0 bases from J; junction bases left unmatched: 4. Germline CDR1 is ENHRY and CDR2 is SYGVKD.

This clone was found a few times. The chain recombines TRBV6-1 with TRBJ1-3; TRBD1 matches 9 bases. Germline CDR1 MNHNS, CDR2 SASEGT. CDR3 length: 14 residues. V shed 9 bases and J 8 bases; nucleotides not matched to a gene: 11. The CDR3 protein is CARYAGQGTDTIYF. CDR3 nucleotides: TGTGCCAGGTATGCTGGACAGGGGACTGACACCATATATTTT.

The chain is built from TRBV5-6 and TRBJ2-3, with a tentative D call TRBD2 (6 bases). The CDR3 covers 16 residues. Looked up from germline, CDR1 is SGHDT and CDR2 is YYEEEE. Trimming shortened V by 0 bases and J by 4 bases, and 15 bases separated the two germline ends. The CDR3 sequence is CASSLAGGLTADTQYF. CDR3 coding DNA: TGTGCCAGCAGCTTGGCCGGGGGACTTACAGCAGATACGCAGTATTTT.

This chain links TRBV5-1 with TRBJ2-7, with 12 positions matching TRBD2. The germline gives CDR1 SGHRS, CDR2 YFSETQ. The CDR3 contains 15 residues. Trimming took 4 bases from V and 3 from J; bases not matched to a gene: 5. The CDR3 loop reads CASSGGTSGYYEQYF. The CDR3, as DNA: TGCGCCAGCAGCGGAGGGACTAGCGGGTACTACGAGCAGTACTTC. Drawing the rest from reference TRBV5-1 and TRBJ2-7, the complete variable domain is KAGVTQTPRYLIKTRGQQVTLSCSPISGHRSVSWYQQTPGQGLQFLFEYFSETQRNKGNFPGRFSGRQFSNSRSEMNVSTLELGDSALYLCASSGGTSGYYEQYFGPGTRLTVT.

The chain joins TRBV9 to TRBJ2-1, with D tentatively TRBD1 (5 bases). Germline V gene data show CDR1 as SGDLS and CDR2 as YYNGEE. This CDR3 region has 19 residues. Between the trimmed V and J ends, which lost 0 bases and 0 bases, there was a span of 19 bases. The CDR3 reads CASSVATDSFISSYNEQFF. DNA for the CDR3: TGTGCCAGCAGCGTAGCCACCGACAGTTTCATAAGCTCCTACAATGAGCAGTTCTTC.

This clone was seen a handful of times. The V gene is TRBV15, the J gene TRBJ1-1; D gene unclear. Germline loops: CDR1 LNHNV, CDR2 YYDKDF (reference sequence). Trimming pared 0 bases from V and 4 bases from J, leaving 9 bases between. CDR3 length equals 14 residues. This chain's CDR3 is CATSRDLTGTEAFF. CDR3 DNA sequence: TGTGCCACCAGCAGAGATCTAACGGGCACTGAAGCTTTCTTT. Variable domain in full (rest from reference TRBV15 and TRBJ1-1): DAMVIQNPRYQVTQFGKPVTLSCSQTLNHNVMYWYQQKSSQAPKLLFHYYDKDFNNEADTPDNFQSRRPNTSFCFLDIRSPGLGDTAMYLCATSRDLTGTEAFFGQGTRLTVV.